This section outlines one TCR beta chain sequence together with its context. This clone was seen a single time. This receptor's antigen is unknown. No much larger clone exists at a distance of one base, and base qualities are not known. The germline V gene encodes CDR1 SEHNR and CDR2 FQNEAQ (reference sequence). The cysteine opens and the phenylalanine closes a CDR3 of 14 amino acids. The retained sequence is limited to the CDR3, 42 bases, with the frame set at the first base. After removal of 2 bases from V and 4 bases from J, the junction retains 3 bases not matched to a gene. The data were obtained in a study of blood T cell repertoires in COVID-19 (dated by TCRdb to 2020 to 2022). Regarding the complete study: Samples from collaborators originated in the United States, Italy and Spain and spanned both the acute and convalescent phases of COVID-19. The prospective study material was composed of cDNA or gDNA derived from T cells, B-cell-depleted T cells, or PBMCs. Deeply sampled blood TCRbeta repertoires from subjects exposed to, actively infected with, or recovered from COVID-19 were included in the dataset. A freely available public database, intended as a resource for researchers studying the immune response to SARS-CoV-2, is where the repertoires were released. The samples were drawn from two sources: the first 160 participants of the ongoing ImmuneRACE study, and 1,200 or so subjects contributed by 6 global collaborators. The sample metadata nearly always contained a de-identified subject ID, COVID-19 status, age in years and sex. HLA class I and class II types, where available, came from metadata supplied by the sample provider rather than from assay-based typing.

Points the paper makes about the study in general: The quantity of clinical and demographic metadata differed by source and by participant and was supplied without curation.

TCRbeta CDR3 regions were amplified from genomic DNA using the immunoSEQ Assay, a bias-controlled multiplex PCR. The paper's data handling went like this. The number of nucleated cells in each sample was estimated from the amplification of reference gene primers within the assay. To quantify the absolute abundance of each unique TCRbeta CDR3 rearrangement, sequence reads were collapsed and filtered. For each sample, productive Simpson clonality was calculated as the square root of Simpson's diversity index across productive rearrangements. In TCRdb, the immuneACCESS table is reduced to in-frame sequences with V and J assigned. These tables do not hold every clone; where another copy was compared, an unresolved V gene accounts for under half, and the others remain unexplained. The V and J calls and the clone size are those of that table, but D and trimming were determined from the DNA. Across this sample there are 9,500 to 15,000 clones, with 82% seen only once. 3.5% to 4.5% of the sample belongs to the ten largest clones.

Whole blood was collected in K2EDTA tubes by collaborating institutions according to the institutions' own protocols. Collaborator samples were shipped for TCRbeta analysis as frozen whole blood, isolated PBMCs, or DNA extracted from either sample type. Sequences were obtained from peripheral blood. This chain is built from TRBV7-9 and TRBJ2-7, and TRBD1 aligns with 9 junction nucleotides. The source of this sequence is a woman in her sixties with acute or convalescent COVID-19. This receptor carries the CDR3 CASSLKGQGYEQYF. The bases are TGTGCCAGCAGCTTAAAGGGACAGGGTTACGAGCAGTACTTC.